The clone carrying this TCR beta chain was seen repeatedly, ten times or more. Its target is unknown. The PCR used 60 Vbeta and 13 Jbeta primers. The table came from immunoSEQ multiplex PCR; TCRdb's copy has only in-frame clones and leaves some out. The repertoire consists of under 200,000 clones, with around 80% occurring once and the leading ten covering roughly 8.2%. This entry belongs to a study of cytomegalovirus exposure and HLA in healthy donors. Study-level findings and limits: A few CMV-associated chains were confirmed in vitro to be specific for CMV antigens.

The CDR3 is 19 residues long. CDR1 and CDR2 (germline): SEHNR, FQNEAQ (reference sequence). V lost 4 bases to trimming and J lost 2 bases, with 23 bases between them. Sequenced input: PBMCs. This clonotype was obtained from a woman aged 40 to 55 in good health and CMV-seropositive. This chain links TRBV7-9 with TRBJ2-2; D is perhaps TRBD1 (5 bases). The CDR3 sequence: CASSSTRVREGFNTGELFF. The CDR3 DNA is TGTGCCAGCAGCTCGACCAGGGTCCGCGAAGGGTTCAACACCGGGGAGCTGTTTTTT. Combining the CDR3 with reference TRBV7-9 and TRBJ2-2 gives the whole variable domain DTGVSQNPRHKITKRGQNVTFRCDPISEHNRLYWYRQTLGQGPEFLTYFQNEAQLEKSRLLSDRFSAERPKGSFSTLEIQRTEQGDSAMYLCASSSTRVREGFNTGELFFGEGSRLTVL.